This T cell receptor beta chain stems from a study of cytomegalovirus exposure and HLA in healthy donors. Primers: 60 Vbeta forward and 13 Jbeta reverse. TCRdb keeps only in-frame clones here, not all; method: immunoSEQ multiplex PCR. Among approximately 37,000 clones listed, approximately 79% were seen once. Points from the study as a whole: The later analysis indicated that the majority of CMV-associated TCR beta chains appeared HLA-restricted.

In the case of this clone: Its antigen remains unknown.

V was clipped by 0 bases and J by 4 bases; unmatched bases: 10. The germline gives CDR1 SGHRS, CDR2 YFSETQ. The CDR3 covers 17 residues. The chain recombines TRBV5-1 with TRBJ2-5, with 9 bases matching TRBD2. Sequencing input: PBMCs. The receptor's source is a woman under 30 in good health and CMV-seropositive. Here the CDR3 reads CASSLASGTSSLETQYF. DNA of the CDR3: TGCGCCAGCAGCTTGGCGTCCGGGACTAGCTCATTAGAGACCCAGTACTTC. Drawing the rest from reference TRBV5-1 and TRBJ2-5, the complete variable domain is KAGVTQTPRYLIKTRGQQVTLSCSPISGHRSVSWYQQTPGQGLQFLFEYFSETQRNKGNFPGRFSGRQFSNSRSEMNVSTLELGDSALYLCASSLASGTSSLETQYFGPGTRLLVL.